Listed below are T cell receptor beta chains from one sample, sequenced in a study of cytomegalovirus exposure and HLA in healthy donors. Repertoires were generated with immunoSEQ multiplex PCR, while TCRdb's copy carries only in-frame clones and drops some. There are approximately 140,000 clones in the sample; about 82% occur only once, and roughly 1.2% lies in the top ten. Sequenced sample: PBMCs. The receptors derive from a boy aged 10-17 years in good health and CMV-seronegative. Each CDR3 is given with its conserved first and last residue. The D gene is left open where the match is weak. A clone size is listed for some rows: how often the clone was seen (once, few, many), or a class if it is expanded.

V gene,D gene,J gene,clone size,CDR3 DNA,CDR3 protein
TRBV29-1,.,TRBJ2-3,.,TGCAGCGTGATTACTAGCACAGATACGCAGTATTTT,CSVITSTDTQYF
TRBV5-5,.,TRBJ1-2,.,TGTGCCAGCAGCTTCGACAGTGTCTATGGCTACACCTTC,CASSFDSVYGYTF
TRBV5-4,TRBD2,TRBJ2-2,once,TGTGCCAGCAGCCTAGGACTAGCCCGGGAGCTGTTTTTT,CASSLGLARELFF
TRBV15,TRBD1,TRBJ2-2,.,TGTGCCACCACCGGGACAGGACTGGCCGGGGAGCTGTTTTTT,CATTGTGLAGELFF
TRBV29-1,TRBD2,TRBJ2-3,.,TGCAGCGAAACTAGCGGGAGGAGCCCAGATACGCAGTATTTT,CSETSGRSPDTQYF
TRBV9,.,TRBJ2-1,.,TGTGCCAGCAGCGTAGATCCAGGGTATGAGCAGTTCTTC,CASSVDPGYEQFF
TRBV6-5,.,TRBJ2-5,.,TGTGCCAGCAGTTACAGGGAGGCTCAAGAGACCCAGTACTTC,CASSYREAQETQYF
TRBV19,TRBD2,TRBJ2-1,few,TGTGCCAGTAGACTAGCGGCTGACAATGAGCAGTTCTTC,CASRLAADNEQFF
TRBV7-2,.,TRBJ2-2,.,TGTGCCAGCAGCTCTAGACCGAACACCGGGGAGCTGTTTTTT,CASSSRPNTGELFF
TRBV11-3,.,TRBJ2-1,.,TGTGCCAGCAGCTTAGACTACCGCTCCTACAATGAGCAGTTCTTC,CASSLDYRSYNEQFF
TRBV30,TRBD1,TRBJ1-1,.,TGTGCCTGGGACAGGGGGCGGACTGAAGCTTTCTTT,CAWDRGRTEAFF
TRBV7-9,.,TRBJ1-1,.,TGTGCCAGCGACCCCGGGGGTTACACTGAAGCTTTCTTT,CASDPGGYTEAFF
TRBV2,.,TRBJ1-1,.,TGTGCCAGCAGGGGTGGGCGTGGGACTGAAGCTTTCTTT,CASRGGRGTEAFF
TRBV7-3,.,TRBJ2-5,.,TGTGCCAGCAGCCCCGACTCGGCACAAGAGACCCAGTACTTC,CASSPDSAQETQYF
TRBV27,.,TRBJ2-3,.,TGTGCCAGCAGTTTATTAGGGGAAAGAGGCACAGATACGCAGTATTTT,CASSLLGERGTDTQYF
TRBV6-4,.,TRBJ2-3,.,TGTGCCAGCAGTGACTCGAACAGCCGCACAGATACGCAGTATTTT,CASSDSNSRTDTQYF
TRBV30,TRBD1,TRBJ1-2,.,TGTGCCTGGAGACGTAGGGGGGGACAGGGAGGGCATGGCTACACCTTC,CAWRRRGGQGGHGYTF
TRBV7-8,TRBD2,TRBJ2-1,.,TGTGCCAGCAGCCAGCGGGAAGGGGTCTCCTACAATGAGCAGTTCTTC,CASSQREGVSYNEQFF
TRBV4-2,TRBD2,TRBJ2-1,.,TGTGCCAGCAGCCAAGATCGCGGGGGCTCCTACAATGAGCAGTTCTTC,CASSQDRGGSYNEQFF
TRBV5-1,TRBD1,TRBJ2-2,once,TGCGCCAGCAGCATAGACGGGACAGGGGGTTCGAACACCGGGGAGCTGTTTTTT,CASSIDGTGGSNTGELFF
TRBV11-2,.,TRBJ2-3,once,TGTGCCAGCAGCCCCCGTGGAGGGGCAGATACGCAGTATTTT,CASSPRGGADTQYF
TRBV7-6,.,TRBJ2-3,.,TGTGCCAGCAGCCCAATACCCGGGGATACGCAGTATTTT,CASSPIPGDTQYF
TRBV7-9,TRBD1,TRBJ1-5,.,TGTGCCAGCAGCTCTACAGGGGGAGGTGGCAATCAGCCCCAGCATTTT,CASSSTGGGGNQPQHF
TRBV14,TRBD2,TRBJ2-1,.,TGTGCCAGCAGCCAAGATCTGGCGGGAGCGGGCAATGAGCAGTTCTTC,CASSQDLAGAGNEQFF
TRBV4-1,.,TRBJ1-1,.,TGCGCCAGCAGCCAAGAAGTTGGACACACGAACACTGAAGCTTTCTTT,CASSQEVGHTNTEAFF
TRBV11-2,TRBD2,TRBJ2-5,.,TGTGCCAGCAGCTTAACAGCGGGGAGACAAGAGACCCAGTACTTC,CASSLTAGRQETQYF